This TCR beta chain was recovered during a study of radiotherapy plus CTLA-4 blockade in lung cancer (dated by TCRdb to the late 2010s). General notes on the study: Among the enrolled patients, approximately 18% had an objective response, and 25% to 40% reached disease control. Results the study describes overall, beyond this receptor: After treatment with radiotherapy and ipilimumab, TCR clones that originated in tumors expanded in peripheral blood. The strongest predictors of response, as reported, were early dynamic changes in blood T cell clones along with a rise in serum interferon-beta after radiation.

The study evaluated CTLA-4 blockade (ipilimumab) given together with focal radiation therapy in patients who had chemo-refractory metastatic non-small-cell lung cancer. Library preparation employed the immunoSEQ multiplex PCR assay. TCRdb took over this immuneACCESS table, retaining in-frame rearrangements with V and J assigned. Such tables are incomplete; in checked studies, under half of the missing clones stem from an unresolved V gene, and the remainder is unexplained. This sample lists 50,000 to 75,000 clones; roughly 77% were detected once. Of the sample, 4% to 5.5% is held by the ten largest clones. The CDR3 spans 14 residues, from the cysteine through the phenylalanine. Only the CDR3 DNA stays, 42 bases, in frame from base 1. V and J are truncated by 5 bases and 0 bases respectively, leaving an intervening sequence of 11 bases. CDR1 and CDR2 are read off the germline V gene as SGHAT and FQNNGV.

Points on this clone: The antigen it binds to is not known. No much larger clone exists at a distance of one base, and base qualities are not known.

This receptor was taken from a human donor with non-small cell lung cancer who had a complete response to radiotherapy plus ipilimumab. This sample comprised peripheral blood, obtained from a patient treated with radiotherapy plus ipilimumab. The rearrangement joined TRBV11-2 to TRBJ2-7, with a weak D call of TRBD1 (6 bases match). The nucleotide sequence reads TGTGCCAGCAGCCCAGACAGGAGCTCCTACGAGCAGTACTTC. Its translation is CASSPDRSSYEQYF.